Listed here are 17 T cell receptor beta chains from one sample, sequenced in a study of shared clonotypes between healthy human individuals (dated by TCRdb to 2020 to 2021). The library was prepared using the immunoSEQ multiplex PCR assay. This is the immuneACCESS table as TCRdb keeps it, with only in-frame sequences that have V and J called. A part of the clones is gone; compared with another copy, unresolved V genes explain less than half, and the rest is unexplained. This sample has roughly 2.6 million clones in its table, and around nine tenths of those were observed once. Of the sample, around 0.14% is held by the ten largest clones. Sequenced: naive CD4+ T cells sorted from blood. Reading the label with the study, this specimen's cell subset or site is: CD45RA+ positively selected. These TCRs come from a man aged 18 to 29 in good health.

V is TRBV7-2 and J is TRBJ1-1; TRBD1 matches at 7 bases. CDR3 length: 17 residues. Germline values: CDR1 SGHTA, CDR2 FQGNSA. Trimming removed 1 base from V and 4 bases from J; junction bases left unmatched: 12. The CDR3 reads CASSLVFRGGRRTEAFF. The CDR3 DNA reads TGTGCCAGCAGCTTAGTGTTCAGGGGGGGGCGTCGCACTGAAGCTTTCTTT.

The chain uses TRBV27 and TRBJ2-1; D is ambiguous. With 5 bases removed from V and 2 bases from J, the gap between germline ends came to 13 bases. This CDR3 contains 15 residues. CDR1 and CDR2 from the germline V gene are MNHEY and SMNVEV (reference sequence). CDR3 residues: CASSGRQSTYNEQFF. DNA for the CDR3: TGTGCCAGCAGTGGGCGGCAGTCAACCTACAATGAGCAGTTCTTC.

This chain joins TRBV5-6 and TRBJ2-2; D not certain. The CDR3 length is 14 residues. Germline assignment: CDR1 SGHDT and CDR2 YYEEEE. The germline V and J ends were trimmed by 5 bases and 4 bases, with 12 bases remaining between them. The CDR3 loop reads CASRIGLGTGELFF. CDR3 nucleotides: TGTGCCAGCAGAATAGGGCTGGGCACCGGGGAGCTGTTTTTT.

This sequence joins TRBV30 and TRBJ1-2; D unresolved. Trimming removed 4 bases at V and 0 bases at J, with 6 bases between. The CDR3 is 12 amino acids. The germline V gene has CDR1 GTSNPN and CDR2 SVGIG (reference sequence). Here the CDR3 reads CAWTLTNYGYTF. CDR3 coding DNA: TGTGCCTGGACTTTAACTAACTATGGCTACACCTTC.

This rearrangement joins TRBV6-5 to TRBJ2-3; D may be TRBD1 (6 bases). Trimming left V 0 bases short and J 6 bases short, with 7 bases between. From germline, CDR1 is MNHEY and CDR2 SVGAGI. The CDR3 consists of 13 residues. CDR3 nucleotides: TGTGCCAGCAGTTACTCCGACAGGGATACGCAGTATTTT. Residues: CASSYSDRDTQYF.

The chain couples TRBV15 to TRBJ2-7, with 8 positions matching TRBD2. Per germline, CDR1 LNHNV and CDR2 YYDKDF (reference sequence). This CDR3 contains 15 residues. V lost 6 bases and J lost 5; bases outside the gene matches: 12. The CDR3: CATSPSGTRFDEQYF. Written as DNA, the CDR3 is TGTGCCACCAGTCCCTCCGGGACTAGATTCGACGAGCAGTACTTC. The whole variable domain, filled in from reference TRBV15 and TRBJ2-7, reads DAMVIQNPRYQVTQFGKPVTLSCSQTLNHNVMYWYQQKSSQAPKLLFHYYDKDFNNEADTPDNFQSRRPNTSFCFLDIRSPGLGDTAMYLCATSPSGTRFDEQYFGPGTRLTVT.

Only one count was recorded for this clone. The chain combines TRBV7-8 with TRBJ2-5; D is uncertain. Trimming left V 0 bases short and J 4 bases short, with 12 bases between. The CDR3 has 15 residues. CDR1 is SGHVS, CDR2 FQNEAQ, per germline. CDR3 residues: CASSLADRVRETQYF. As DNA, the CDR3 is TGTGCCAGCAGCTTAGCGGACCGAGTTAGAGAGACCCAGTACTTC.

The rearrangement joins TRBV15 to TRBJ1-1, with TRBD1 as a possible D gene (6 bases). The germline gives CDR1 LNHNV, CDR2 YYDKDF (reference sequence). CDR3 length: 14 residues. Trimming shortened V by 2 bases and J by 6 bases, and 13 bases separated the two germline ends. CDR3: CATSRPGTTPEAFF. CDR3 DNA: TGTGCCACCAGCAGACCCGGGACAACCCCTGAAGCTTTCTTT.

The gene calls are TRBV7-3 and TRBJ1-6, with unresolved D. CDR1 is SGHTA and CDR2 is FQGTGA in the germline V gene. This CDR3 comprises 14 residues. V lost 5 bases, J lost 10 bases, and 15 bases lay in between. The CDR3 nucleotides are TGTGCCAGCAGCCTACAGCCTAGACGGTCACCCCTCCACTTT. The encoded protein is CASSLQPRRSPLHF.

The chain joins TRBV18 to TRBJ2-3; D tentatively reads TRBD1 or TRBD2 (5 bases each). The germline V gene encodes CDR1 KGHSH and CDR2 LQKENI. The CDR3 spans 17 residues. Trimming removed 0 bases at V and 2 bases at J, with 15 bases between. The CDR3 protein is CASSPPRGKAHTDTQYF. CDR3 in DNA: TGTGCCAGCTCACCACCGAGGGGAAAGGCCCACACAGATACGCAGTATTTT.

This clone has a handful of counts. CDR3 in DNA: TGTGCCAGCAGCCTTGACAGCGTGGGGAATTCACCCCTCCACTTT. Translation: CASSLDSVGNSPLHF. The genes are TRBV7-3 and TRBJ1-6; the D gene is possibly TRBD1 (5 bases). The CDR3 is made up of 15 amino acids. Looked up from germline, CDR1 is SGHTA and CDR2 is FQGTGA. V was pared by 5 bases and J by 7 bases, with 15 bases between.

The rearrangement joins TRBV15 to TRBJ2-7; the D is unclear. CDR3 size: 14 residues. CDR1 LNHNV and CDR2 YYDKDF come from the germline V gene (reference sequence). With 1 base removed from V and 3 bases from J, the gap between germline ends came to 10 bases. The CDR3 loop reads CATSRGLYGYEQYF. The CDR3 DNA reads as TGTGCCACCAGCAGAGGGTTATACGGCTACGAGCAGTACTTC.

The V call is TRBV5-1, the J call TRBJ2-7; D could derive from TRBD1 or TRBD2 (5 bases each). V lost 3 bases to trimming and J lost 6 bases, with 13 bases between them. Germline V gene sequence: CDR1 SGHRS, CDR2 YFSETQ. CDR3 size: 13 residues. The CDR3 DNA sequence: TGCGCCAGCAGCTCGACAGCAGAGGGCGAGCAGTACTTC. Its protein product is CASSSTAEGEQYF.

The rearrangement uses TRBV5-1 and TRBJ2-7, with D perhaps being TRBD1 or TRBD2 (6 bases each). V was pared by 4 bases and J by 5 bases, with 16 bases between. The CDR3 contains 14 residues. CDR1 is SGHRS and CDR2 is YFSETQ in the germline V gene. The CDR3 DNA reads TGCGCCAGCAGCCCGGTGGTGGGGGGCAACGAGCAGTACTTC. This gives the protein CASSPVVGGNEQYF.

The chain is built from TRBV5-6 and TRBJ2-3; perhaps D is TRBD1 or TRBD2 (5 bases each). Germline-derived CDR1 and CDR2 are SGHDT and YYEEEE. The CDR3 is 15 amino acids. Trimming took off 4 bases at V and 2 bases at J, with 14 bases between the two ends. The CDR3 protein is CASSPSGTLTDTQYF. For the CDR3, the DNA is TGTGCCAGCAGCCCATCCGGGACCCTCACAGATACGCAGTATTTT.

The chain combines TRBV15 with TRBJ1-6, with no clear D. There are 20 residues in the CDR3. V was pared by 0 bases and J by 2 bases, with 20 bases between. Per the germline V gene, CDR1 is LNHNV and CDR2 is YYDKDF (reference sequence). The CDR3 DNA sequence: TGTGCCACCAGCAGAGAATTTGGTCGCTGGGAGGAGGCCTATAATTCACCCCTCCACTTT. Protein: CATSREFGRWEEAYNSPLHF.

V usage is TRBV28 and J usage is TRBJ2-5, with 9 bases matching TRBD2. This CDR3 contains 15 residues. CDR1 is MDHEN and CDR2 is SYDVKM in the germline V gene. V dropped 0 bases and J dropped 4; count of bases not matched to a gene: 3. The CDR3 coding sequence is TGTGCCAGCAGTTTATGGCTAGCGGGGACAGAGACCCAGTACTTC. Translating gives CASSLWLAGTETQYF.